This TCR beta chain was found in a study of T cell changes during pregnancy in multiple sclerosis. Method: immunoSEQ multiplex PCR; TCRdb's copy keeps in-frame clones and lacks some. The table has about 40,000 clones, approximately 92% seen once; the top ten hold less than 1.5%. Germline V lookup: CDR1 GTSNPN, CDR2 SVGIG (reference sequence). The CDR3 is made up of 14 amino acids. V lost 1 base, J lost 3 bases, and 12 bases lay in between. The chain recombines TRBV30 with TRBJ1-1; no reliable D call. This TCR was recovered from a female donor with multiple sclerosis, enrolled in a pregnancy study. Material: peripheral blood, obtained before pregnancy. CDR3 loop: CAWSATTWDTEAFF. The CDR3 nucleotides read TGTGCCTGGAGTGCGACAACCTGGGACACTGAAGCTTTCTTT. Looking up the rest from reference TRBV30 and TRBJ1-1 gives the full variable domain: SQTIHQWPATLVQPVGSPLSLECTVEGTSNPNLYWYRQAAGRGLQLLFYSVGIGQISSEVPQNLSASRPQDRQFILSSKKLLLSDSGFYLCAWSATTWDTEAFFGQGTRLTVV.